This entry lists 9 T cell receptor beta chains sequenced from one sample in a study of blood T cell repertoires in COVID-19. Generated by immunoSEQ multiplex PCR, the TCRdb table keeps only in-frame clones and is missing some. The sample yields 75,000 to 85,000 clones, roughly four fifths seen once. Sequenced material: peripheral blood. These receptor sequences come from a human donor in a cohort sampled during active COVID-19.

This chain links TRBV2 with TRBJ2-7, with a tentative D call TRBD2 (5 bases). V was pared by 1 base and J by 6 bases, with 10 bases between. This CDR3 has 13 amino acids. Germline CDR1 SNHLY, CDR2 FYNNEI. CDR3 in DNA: TGTGCCAGCAGTGAAGGGACTGCGGGCGAGCAGTACTTC. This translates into CASSEGTAGEQYF. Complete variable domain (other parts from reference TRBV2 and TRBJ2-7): EPEVTQTPSHQVTQMGQEVILRCVPISNHLYFYWYRQILGQKVEFLVSFYNNEISEKSEIFDDQFSVERPDGSNFTLKIRSTKLEDSAMYFCASSEGTAGEQYFGPGTRLTVT.

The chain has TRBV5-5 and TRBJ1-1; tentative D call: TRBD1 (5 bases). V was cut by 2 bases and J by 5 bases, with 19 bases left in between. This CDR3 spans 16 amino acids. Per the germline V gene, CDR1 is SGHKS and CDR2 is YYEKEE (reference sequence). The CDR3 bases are TGTGCCAGCAGCTTACAGGTCCCAAGCTTCGCGACTGAAGCTTTCTTT. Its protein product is CASSLQVPSFATEAFF. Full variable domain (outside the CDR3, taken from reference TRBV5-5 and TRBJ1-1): DAGVTQSPTHLIKTRGQQVTLRCSPISGHKSVSWYQQVLGQGPQFIFQYYEKEERGRGNFPDRFSARQFPNYSSELNVNALLLGDSALYLCASSLQVPSFATEAFFGQGTRLTVV.

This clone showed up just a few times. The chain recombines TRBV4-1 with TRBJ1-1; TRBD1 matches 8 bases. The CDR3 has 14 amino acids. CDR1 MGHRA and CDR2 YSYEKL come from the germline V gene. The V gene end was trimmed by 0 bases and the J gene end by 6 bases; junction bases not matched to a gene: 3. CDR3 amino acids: CASSQEPGGSEAFF. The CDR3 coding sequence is TGCGCCAGCAGCCAAGAGCCAGGGGGCTCTGAAGCTTTCTTT.

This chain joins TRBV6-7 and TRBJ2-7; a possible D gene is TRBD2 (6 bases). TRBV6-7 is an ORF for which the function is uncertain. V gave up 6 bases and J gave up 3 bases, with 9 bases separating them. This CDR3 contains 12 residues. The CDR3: CASRGEDYEQYF. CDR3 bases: TGTGCCAGCAGAGGGGAGGACTACGAGCAGTACTTC.

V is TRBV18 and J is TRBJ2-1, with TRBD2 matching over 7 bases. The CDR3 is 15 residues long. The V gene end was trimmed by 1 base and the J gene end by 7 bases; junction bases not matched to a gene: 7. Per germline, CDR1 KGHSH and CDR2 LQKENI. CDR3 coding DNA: TGTGCCAGCTCACCACAGGCGAGCGGGGTGAATGAGCAGTTCTTC. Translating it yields CASSPQASGVNEQFF. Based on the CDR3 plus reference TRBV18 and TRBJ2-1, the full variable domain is NAGVMQNPRHLVRRRGQEARLRCSPMKGHSHVYWYRQLPEEGLKFMVYLQKENIIDESGMPKERFSAEFPKEGPSILRIQQVVRGDSAAYFCASSPQASGVNEQFFGPGTRLTVL.

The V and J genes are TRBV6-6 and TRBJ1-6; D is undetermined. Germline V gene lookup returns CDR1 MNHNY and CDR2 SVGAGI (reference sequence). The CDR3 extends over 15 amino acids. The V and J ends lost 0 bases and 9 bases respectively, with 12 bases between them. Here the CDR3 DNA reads TGTGCCAGCAGTTACTCCACGTACGGTAGTTCACCCCTCCACTTT. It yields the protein CASSYSTYGSSPLHF.

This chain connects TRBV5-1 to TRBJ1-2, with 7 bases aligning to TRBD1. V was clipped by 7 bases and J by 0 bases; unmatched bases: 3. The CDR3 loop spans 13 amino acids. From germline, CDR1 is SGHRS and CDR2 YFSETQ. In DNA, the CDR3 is TGCGCCAGCCGACAGGGCACTAACTATGGCTACACCTTC. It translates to CASRQGTNYGYTF.

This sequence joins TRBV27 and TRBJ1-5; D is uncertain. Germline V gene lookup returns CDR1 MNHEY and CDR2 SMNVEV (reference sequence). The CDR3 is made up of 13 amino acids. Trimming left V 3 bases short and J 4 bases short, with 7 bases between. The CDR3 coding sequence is TGTGCCAGCAGTTTGGTTCGGAATCAGCCCCAGCATTTT. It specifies CASSLVRNQPQHF.

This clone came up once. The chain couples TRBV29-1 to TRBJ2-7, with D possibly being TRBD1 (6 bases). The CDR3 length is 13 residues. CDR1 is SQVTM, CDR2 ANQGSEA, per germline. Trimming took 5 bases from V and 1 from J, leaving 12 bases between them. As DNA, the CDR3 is TGCAGCGTTCAGACAGGCCTATCCTACGAGCAGTACTTC. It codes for CSVQTGLSYEQYF.